The 2 T cell receptor beta chains below come from one sample, sequenced in a study of sequential checkpoint blockade in melanoma. The treatment was: randomized to nivolumab then ipilimumab (arm A) or the reverse (arm B). This table comes from immunoSEQ multiplex PCR, and its TCRdb copy is limited to in-frame clones, with some not included. Of over 10,000 clones listed, 61% were seen once; the top ten hold about a quarter. This specimen was CD8+ T cells sorted from blood (inferred from file names), taken from a patient given nivolumab and ipilimumab in sequence. These receptors all come from a human donor with melanoma.

The gene calls are TRBV6-5 and TRBJ2-2, with D unresolved. The CDR3 consists of 13 residues. Trimming shortened V by 0 bases and J by 8 bases, and 7 bases separated the two germline ends. Germline V gene data show CDR1 as MNHEY and CDR2 as SVGAGI. The DNA of the CDR3 is TGTGCCAGCAGTTACTCGATGACTGGGGAGCTGTTTTTT. Encoded protein: CASSYSMTGELFF.

Only a few counts were recorded for this clone. The chain employs TRBV9 and TRBJ2-3; 9 nucleotides align to TRBD1. Germline trimming cut 3 bases from V and 4 bases from J; bases unmatched to any gene: 6. The CDR3 extends over 15 amino acids. Germline CDR1 is SGDLS and CDR2 is YYNGEE. CDR3 nucleotides: TGTGCCAGCAGCGCGTGGGACAGGGTTTCAGATACGCAGTATTTT. Its protein product is CASSAWDRVSDTQYF.